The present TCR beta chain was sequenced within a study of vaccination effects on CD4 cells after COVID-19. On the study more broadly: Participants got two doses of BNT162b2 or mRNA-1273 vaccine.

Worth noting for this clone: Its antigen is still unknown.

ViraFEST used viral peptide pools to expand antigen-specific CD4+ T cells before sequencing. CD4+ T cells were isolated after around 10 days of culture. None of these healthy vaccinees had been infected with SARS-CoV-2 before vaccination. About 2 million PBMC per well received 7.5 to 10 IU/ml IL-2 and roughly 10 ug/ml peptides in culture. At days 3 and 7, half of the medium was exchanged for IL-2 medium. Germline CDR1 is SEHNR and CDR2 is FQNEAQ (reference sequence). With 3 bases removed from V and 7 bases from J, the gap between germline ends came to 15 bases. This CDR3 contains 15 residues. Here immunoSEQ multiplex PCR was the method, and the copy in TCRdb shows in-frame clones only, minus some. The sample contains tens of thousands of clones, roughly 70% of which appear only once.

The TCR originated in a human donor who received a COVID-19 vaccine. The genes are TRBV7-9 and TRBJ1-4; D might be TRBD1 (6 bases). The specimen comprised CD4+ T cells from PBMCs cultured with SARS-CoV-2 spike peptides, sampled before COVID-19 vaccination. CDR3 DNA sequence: TGTGCCAGCAGCTTCCTATCGCCGGGGGCTGAAAAACTGTTTTTT. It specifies CASSFLSPGAEKLFF.